The present entry profiles one T cell receptor beta chain with its context. Using immunoSEQ multiplex PCR, the repertoire was profiled, and TCRdb retains in-frame clones only, with some absent. The sample yields tens of thousands of clones, roughly 87% seen once. This record belongs to a study of T cell changes during pregnancy in multiple sclerosis. The specimen comprised CD4+ T cells from peripheral blood mononuclear cells, sampled in the first trimester of pregnancy. This sequence originates from a female donor with multiple sclerosis, enrolled in a pregnancy study.

DNA for the CDR3: TGTGCCTGGAGTGGGGGGCAGGCCCACGAGCAGTACTTC. Encoded protein: CAWSGGQAHEQYF. This chain joins TRBV30 and TRBJ2-7, with a possible D match to TRBD1 (6 bases). Germline CDR1 GTSNPN, CDR2 SVGIG (reference sequence). The CDR3 has 13 amino acids. Trimming took off 1 base at V and 5 bases at J, with 12 bases between the two ends. Based on the CDR3 plus reference TRBV30 and TRBJ2-7, the full variable domain is SQTIHQWPATLVQPVGSPLSLECTVEGTSNPNLYWYRQAAGRGLQLLFYSVGIGQISSEVPQNLSASRPQDRQFILSSKKLLLSDSGFYLCAWSGGQAHEQYFGPGTRLTVT.